This T cell receptor beta chain was documented in a study of monozygotic twins with inflammatory bowel disease. Per the germline V gene, CDR1 is SEHNR and CDR2 is FQNEAQ (reference sequence). This CDR3 comprises 15 residues. Template switching introduced UMIs that contain a 6-nucleotide sample barcode. Reanalyzing the 5' RACE reads, TCRdb keeps one entry per CDR3 protein, without DNA. In all, the sample yields roughly 330,000 distinct CDR3 sequences. Skipping T cell sorting, the study isolated total RNA directly from whole blood. The clonotype comes from a human donor with ulcerative colitis or Crohn's disease, or a healthy co-twin of an affected twin (not recorded which). The specimen sequenced was blood. This chain links TRBV7-9 with TRBJ2-3. This chain's CDR3 is CASTLSEGLGDTQYF.